This TCR beta chain was identified in a study of T-cell memory formation after mild COVID-19. About the research overall: The study found TCR clusters largely donor specific.

5'RACE with constant-segment primers yielded barcoded, UMI-tagged TCR alpha and TCR beta cDNA libraries. TCRdb re-analysed the 5' RACE reads in MiXCR, keeping a single row per CDR3 protein. The table records 430,000 or so distinct CDR3 sequences, around 25% of them present only once. Whole-study findings and limits: Researchers report contracting CD4+ clones mostly in CM and EM, with CD8+ clones in EMRA. The second-wave clones peaking on day 37 were not confirmed as SARS-CoV-2-specific.

The CDR3 has 10 amino acids. The V end lost 7 bases, the J end lost 5 bases, and 9 bases lay between the germline ends. The germline V gene encodes CDR1 SQVTM and CDR2 ANQGSEA. For this clonotype: No antigen is known for it.

This sequence originates from an adult woman who had mild COVID-19 (a few samples of this study predate the infection). Cell type and time point are not known. Input material: PBMCs or a T cell subset sorted from them (not recorded which). The rearrangement joins TRBV29-1 to TRBJ2-7, with D possibly being TRBD2 (6 bases). The CDR3 DNA reads TGCAGCGGTATAGCGGACGAGCAGTACTTC. Amino acid sequence: CSGIADEQYF.